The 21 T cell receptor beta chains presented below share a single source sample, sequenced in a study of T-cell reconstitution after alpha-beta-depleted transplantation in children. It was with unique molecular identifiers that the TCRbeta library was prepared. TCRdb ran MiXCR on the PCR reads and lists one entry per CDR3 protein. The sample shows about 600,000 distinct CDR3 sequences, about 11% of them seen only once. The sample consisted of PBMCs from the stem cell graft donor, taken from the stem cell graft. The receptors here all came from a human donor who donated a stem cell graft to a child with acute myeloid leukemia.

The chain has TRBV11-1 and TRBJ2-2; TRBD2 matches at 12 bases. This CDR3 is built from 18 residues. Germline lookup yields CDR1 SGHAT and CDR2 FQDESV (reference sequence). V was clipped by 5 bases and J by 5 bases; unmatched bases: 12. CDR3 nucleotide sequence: TGTGCCAGCAGCCGGAATCGTCTAGCGGGAGGGGGAACCGGGGAGCTGTTTTTT. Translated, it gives CASSRNRLAGGGTGELFF. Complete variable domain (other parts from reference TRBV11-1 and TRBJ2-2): EAEVAQSPRYKITEKSQAVAFWCDPISGHATLYWYRQILGQGPELLVQFQDESVVDDSQLPKDRFSAERLKGVDSTLKIQPAELGDSAMYLCASSRNRLAGGGTGELFFGEGSRLTVL.

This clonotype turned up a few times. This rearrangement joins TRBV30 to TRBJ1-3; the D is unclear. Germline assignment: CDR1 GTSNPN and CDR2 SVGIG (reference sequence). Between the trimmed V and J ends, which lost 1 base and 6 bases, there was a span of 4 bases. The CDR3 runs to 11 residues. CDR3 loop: CAWSAENTIYF. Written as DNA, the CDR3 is TGTGCCTGGAGTGCCGAAAACACCATATATTTT.

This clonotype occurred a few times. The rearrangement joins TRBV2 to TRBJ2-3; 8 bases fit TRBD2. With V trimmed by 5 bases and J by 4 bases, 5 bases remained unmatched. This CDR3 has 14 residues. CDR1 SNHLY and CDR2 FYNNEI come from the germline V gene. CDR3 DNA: TGTGCCAGCAGTCGACTAGCGAACTCAGATACGCAGTATTTT. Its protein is CASSRLANSDTQYF.

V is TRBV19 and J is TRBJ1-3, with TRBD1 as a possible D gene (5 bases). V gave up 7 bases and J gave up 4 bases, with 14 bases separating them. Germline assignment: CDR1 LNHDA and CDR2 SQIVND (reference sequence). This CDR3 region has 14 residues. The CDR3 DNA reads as TGTGCCAGTACCCGACGGGGCAGAGGAAACACCATATATTTT. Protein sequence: CASTRRGRGNTIYF.

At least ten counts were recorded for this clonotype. Here the CDR3 reads CASSLDRGIYEQYF. CDR3 DNA sequence: TGTGCCAGCAGCTTAGATCGGGGAATCTACGAGCAGTACTTC. This chain joins TRBV11-2 and TRBJ2-7, with D perhaps matching TRBD2 (5 bases). In germline, CDR1 is SGHAT, CDR2 FQNNGV. The CDR3 spans 14 residues. The germline V and J ends were trimmed by 0 bases and 3 bases, with 9 bases remaining between them.

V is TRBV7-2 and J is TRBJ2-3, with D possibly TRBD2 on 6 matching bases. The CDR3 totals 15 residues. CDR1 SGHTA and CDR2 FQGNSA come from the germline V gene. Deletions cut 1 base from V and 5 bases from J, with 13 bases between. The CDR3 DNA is TGTGCCAGCAGCTTAGACGGGAGTGGGGGAGATACGCAGTATTTT. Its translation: CASSLDGSGGDTQYF.

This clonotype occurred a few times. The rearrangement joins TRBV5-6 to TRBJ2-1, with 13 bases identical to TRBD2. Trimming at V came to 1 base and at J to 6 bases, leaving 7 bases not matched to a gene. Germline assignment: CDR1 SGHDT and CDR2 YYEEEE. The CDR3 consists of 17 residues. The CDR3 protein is CASSLTGLAGWGNEQFF. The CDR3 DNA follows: TGTGCCAGCAGCTTGACGGGACTAGCGGGATGGGGCAATGAGCAGTTCTTC.

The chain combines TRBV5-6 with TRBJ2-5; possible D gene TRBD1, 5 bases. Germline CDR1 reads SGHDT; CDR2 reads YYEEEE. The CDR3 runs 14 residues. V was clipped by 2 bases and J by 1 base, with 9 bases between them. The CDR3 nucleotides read TGTGCCAGCAGCTTCGACAGAACCCAAGAGACCCAGTACTTC. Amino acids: CASSFDRTQETQYF.

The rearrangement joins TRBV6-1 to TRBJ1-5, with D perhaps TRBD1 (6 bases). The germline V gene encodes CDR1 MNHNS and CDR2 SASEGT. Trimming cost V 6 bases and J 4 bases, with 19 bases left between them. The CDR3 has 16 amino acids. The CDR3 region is CASRRTQDSPNQPQHF. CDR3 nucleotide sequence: TGTGCCAGCAGGCGGACACAGGACAGTCCTAATCAGCCCCAGCATTTT.

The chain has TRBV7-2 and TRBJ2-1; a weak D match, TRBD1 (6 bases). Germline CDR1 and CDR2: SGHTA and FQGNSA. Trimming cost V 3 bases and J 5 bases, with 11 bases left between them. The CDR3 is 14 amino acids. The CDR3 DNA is TGTGCCAGCAGCTTTTACAGGGACGACAATGAGCAGTTCTTC. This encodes CASSFYRDDNEQFF. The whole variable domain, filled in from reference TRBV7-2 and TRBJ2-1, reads GAGVSQSPSNKVTEKGKDVELRCDPISGHTALYWYRQSLGQGLEFLIYFQGNSAPDKSGLPSDRFSAERTGGSVSTLTIQRTQQEDSAVYLCASSFYRDDNEQFFGPGTRLTVL.

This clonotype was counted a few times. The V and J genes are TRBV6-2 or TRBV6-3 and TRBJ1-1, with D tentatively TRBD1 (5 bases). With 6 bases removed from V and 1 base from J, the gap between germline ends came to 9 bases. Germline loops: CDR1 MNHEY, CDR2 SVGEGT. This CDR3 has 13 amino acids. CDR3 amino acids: CASSGDWNTEAFF. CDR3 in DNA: TGTGCCAGCAGCGGGGACTGGAACACTGAAGCTTTCTTT.

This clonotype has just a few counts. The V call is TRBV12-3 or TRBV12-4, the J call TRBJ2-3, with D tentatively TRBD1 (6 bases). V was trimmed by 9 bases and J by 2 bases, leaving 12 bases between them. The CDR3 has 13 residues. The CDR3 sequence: CASWGRATDTQYF. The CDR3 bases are TGTGCCAGTTGGGGGCGGGCCACAGATACGCAGTATTTT.

Written as DNA, the CDR3 is TGCAGTGCTACCGATACAGGTAGATTCAATCAGCCCCAGCATTTT. Translating gives CSATDTGRFNQPQHF. The chain recombines TRBV20-1 with TRBJ1-5; a weak D match, TRBD1 (5 bases). Trimming pared 4 bases from V and 3 bases from J, leaving 16 bases between. The CDR3 consists of 15 residues. Germline lookup yields CDR1 DFQATT and CDR2 SNEGSKA (reference sequence).

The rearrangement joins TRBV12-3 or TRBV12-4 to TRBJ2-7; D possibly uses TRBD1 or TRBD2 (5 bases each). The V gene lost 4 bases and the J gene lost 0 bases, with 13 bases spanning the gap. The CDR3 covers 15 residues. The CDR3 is CASSWGTAYSYEQYF. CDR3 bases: TGTGCCAGCAGTTGGGGGACGGCCTACTCCTACGAGCAGTACTTC.

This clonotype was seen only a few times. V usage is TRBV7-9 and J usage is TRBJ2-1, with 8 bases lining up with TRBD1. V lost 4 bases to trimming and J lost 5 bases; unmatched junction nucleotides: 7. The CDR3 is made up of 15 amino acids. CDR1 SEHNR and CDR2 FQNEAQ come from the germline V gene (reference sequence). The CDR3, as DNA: TGTGCCAGCAGCTCAAACAGGGGGGTAAACAATGAGCAGTTCTTC. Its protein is CASSSNRGVNNEQFF.

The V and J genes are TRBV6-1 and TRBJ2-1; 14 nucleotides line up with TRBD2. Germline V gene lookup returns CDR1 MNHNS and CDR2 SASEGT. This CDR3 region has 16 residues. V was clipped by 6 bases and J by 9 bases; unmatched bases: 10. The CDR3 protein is CASRGLTSGRAGEQFF. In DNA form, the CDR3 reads TGTGCCAGCAGGGGACTGACTAGCGGGAGGGCCGGTGAGCAGTTCTTC.

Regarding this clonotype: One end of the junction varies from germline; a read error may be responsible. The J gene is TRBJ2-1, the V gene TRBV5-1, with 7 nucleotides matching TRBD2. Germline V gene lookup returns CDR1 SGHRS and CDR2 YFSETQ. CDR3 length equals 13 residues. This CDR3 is CASRREIYNEQSF. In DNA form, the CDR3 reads TGCGCCAGCAGGCGGGAGATCTACAATGAGCAGTCCTTC.

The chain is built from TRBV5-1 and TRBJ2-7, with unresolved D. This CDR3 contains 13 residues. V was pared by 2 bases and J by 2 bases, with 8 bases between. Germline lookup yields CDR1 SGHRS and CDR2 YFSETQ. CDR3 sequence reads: CASSFLSPYEQYF. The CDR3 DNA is TGCGCCAGCAGCTTCCTCAGTCCCTACGAGCAGTACTTC.

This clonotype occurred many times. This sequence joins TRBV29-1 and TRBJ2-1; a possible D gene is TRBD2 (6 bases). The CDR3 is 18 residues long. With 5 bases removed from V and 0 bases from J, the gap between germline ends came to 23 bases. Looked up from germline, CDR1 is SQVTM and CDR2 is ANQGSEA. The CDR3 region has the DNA TGCAGCGTTTTGGGGAGACTAGTGGATCTCAGCTCCTACAATGAGCAGTTCTTC. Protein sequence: CSVLGRLVDLSSYNEQFF.

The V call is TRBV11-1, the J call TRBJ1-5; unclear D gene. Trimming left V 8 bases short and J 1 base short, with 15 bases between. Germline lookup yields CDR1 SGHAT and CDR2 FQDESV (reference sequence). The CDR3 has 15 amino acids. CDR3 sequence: CASSQDGPSNQPQHF. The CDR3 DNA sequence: TGTGCCAGCTCCCAGGACGGACCCAGCAATCAGCCCCAGCATTTT.

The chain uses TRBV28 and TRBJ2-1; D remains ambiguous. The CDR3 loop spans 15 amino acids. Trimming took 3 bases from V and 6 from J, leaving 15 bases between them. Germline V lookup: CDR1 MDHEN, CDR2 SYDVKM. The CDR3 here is CASSFVALVGNEQFF. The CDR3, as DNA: TGTGCCAGCAGTTTTGTGGCACTGGTCGGCAATGAGCAGTTCTTC.